Each of the 5 T cell receptor beta chains below was sequenced from the same sample in a study of T cells in localized non-small cell lung cancer. Clones were sequenced by immunoSEQ multiplex PCR, and TCRdb holds only the in-frame ones, with some missing. Here the sample spans about 15,000 clones, around 83% being singletons. The specimen was peripheral blood, collected before any cancer treatment. Receptors were obtained from a female donor aged 60 or older with stage I squamous cell lung carcinoma.

The DNA for the CDR3 is TGCAGCGTTGATGTACAGGGCGGGAATCAGCCCCAGCATTTT. This encodes CSVDVQGGNQPQHF. This chain connects TRBV29-1 to TRBJ1-5; possibly TRBD1 for D (6 bases). The CDR3 has 14 residues. Trimming removed 3 bases at V and 4 bases at J, with 13 bases between. Germline V lookup: CDR1 SQVTM, CDR2 ANQGSEA.

The rearrangement links TRBV13 to TRBJ1-2, with D possibly TRBD1 on 6 matching bases. The CDR3 length is 11 residues. V was pared by 4 bases and J by 6 bases, with 6 bases between. Per the germline V gene, CDR1 is PRHDT and CDR2 is FYEKMQ (reference sequence). CDR3 in DNA: TGTGCCAGCAGCTCAGGGGATGGCTACACCTTC. Translated, it gives CASSSGDGYTF.

This chain links TRBV10-1 with TRBJ2-5; D remains unclear. The CDR3 totals 14 residues. CDR1 and CDR2 from the germline V gene are WNHNN and SYGVQD (reference sequence). V lost 2 bases and J lost 6, with 13 bases in between. As DNA, the CDR3 is TGCGCCAGCAGTGAGGGCCCCGGTAGGAAGACCCAGTACTTC. Amino acids: CASSEGPGRKTQYF.

This chain links TRBV7-3 with TRBJ1-3, with D possibly matching TRBD1 (6 bases). The CDR3 is 16 residues long. V was clipped by 5 bases and J by 1 base, with 15 bases between them. Looked up from germline, CDR1 is SGHTA and CDR2 is FQGTGA. DNA of the CDR3: TGTGCCAGCAGCCAGGGGCCCTCGAGGTCTGGAAACACCATATATTTT. It yields the protein CASSQGPSRSGNTIYF.

CDR3 protein: CASSFARSGSSYTGELFF. The CDR3 DNA reads as TGTGCCAGCAGCTTTGCGCGTAGCGGGAGTTCGTACACCGGGGAGCTGTTTTTT. The J gene is TRBJ2-2, the V gene TRBV12-1; TRBD2 reflects the table's D call only, with no check against the DNA. TRBV12-1 is an annotated pseudogene. The CDR3 is 18 residues long.